Listed below are T cell receptor beta chains from one sample, sequenced in a study of T cells in Graves' hyperthyroidism and ophthalmopathy. TCRdb itself ran the multiplex PCR reads through MiXCR, one entry per CDR3 protein. The sample carries about 640,000 distinct CDR3 sequences, less than 25% recorded once. Sequences were obtained from blood. The receptors derive from a man aged 30 to 39 with Graves' ophthalmopathy. Both conserved end residues are part of each CDR3. The order of the fields is CDR3 DNA, CDR3 protein, D gene, clone size, J gene, V gene. D genes are given only for firm matches. Some rows mark clone size as missing; the rest say once, few, many or name a class of expanded clone.

CDR3 DNA: TGTGCCTGGAGGCGACTAGCGGCACCAGAAGAGCGGTACTTC
CDR3 protein: CAWRRLAAPEERYF
D gene: TRBD2
clone size: once
J gene: TRBJ2-7
V gene: TRBV30

CDR3 DNA: TGTGCCAGCAGCCAAACCGACAGGGCGGGATCACCCCTCCACTTT
CDR3 protein: CASSQTDRAGSPLHF
D gene: TRBD1
clone size: many
J gene: TRBJ1-6
V gene: TRBV3-1

CDR3 DNA: TGTGCCAGCAGCTTAGACGTGCAAGAGACCCAGTACTTC
CDR3 protein: CASSLDVQETQYF
D gene: -
clone size: many
J gene: TRBJ2-5
V gene: TRBV7-9

CDR3 DNA: TGTGCCAGCAGCTTAGGAAACAGGGGAGGTGATACGCAGTATTTT
CDR3 protein: CASSLGNRGGDTQYF
D gene: -
clone size: -
J gene: TRBJ2-3
V gene: TRBV7-2

CDR3 DNA: TGCAGCGTGAGGAACACTGAAGCTTTCTTT
CDR3 protein: CSVRNTEAFF
D gene: -
clone size: many
J gene: TRBJ1-1
V gene: TRBV29-1

CDR3 DNA: TGTGCCAACAGCCAAGGGGTCGGACAGGGCCCCTACAATGAGCAGTTCTTC
CDR3 protein: CANSQGVGQGPYNEQFF
D gene: TRBD1
clone size: -
J gene: TRBJ2-1
V gene: TRBV3-1

CDR3 DNA: TGTGCCAGCACCCCCAGGGCCGAGTACAATGAGCAGTTCTTC
CDR3 protein: CASTPRAEYNEQFF
D gene: -
clone size: many
J gene: TRBJ2-1
V gene: TRBV7-8

CDR3 DNA: TGTGCCAGCATGGGACAGGGAGGCCGAGAGACCCAGTACTTC
CDR3 protein: CASMGQGGRETQYF
D gene: TRBD1
clone size: few
J gene: TRBJ2-5
V gene: TRBV2

CDR3 DNA: TGTGCCAGCAGACTACAGGGTACGAATTCACCCCTCCACTTT
CDR3 protein: CASRLQGTNSPLHF
D gene: -
clone size: many
J gene: TRBJ1-6
V gene: TRBV7-9

CDR3 DNA: TGTGCCAGCAGTGAATCTTCGGCAGGGGGCACAGATACGCAGTATTTT
CDR3 protein: CASSESSAGGTDTQYF
D gene: -
clone size: few
J gene: TRBJ2-3
V gene: TRBV25-1

CDR3 DNA: TGCAGTGCTTTAACAGTGAACACTGAAGCTTTCTTT
CDR3 protein: CSALTVNTEAFF
D gene: -
clone size: few
J gene: TRBJ1-1
V gene: TRBV20-1

CDR3 DNA: TGTGCCAGCAGACGTGACACATCCTTTATGAACACTGAAGCTTTCTTT
CDR3 protein: CASRRDTSFMNTEAFF
D gene: -
clone size: few
J gene: TRBJ1-1
V gene: TRBV6-1

CDR3 DNA: TGTGCCAGCAGCACGGGACTAGCGGGAGTTAGCACAGATACGCAGTATTTT
CDR3 protein: CASSTGLAGVSTDTQYF
D gene: TRBD2
clone size: -
J gene: TRBJ2-3
V gene: TRBV3-1

CDR3 DNA: TGTGCCAGCAGTGATCCCAGGGTGAACAATCAGCCCCAGCATTTT
CDR3 protein: CASSDPRVNNQPQHF
D gene: -
clone size: few
J gene: TRBJ1-5
V gene: TRBV2

CDR3 DNA: TGTGCCAGCAGCGTAGGCGGGAAGTCCTACGAGCAGTACTTC
CDR3 protein: CASSVGGKSYEQYF
D gene: -
clone size: -
J gene: TRBJ2-7
V gene: TRBV13

CDR3 DNA: TGTGCCACACTACTCGACAGGGGTAATGAAAAACTGTTTTTT
CDR3 protein: CATLLDRGNEKLFF
D gene: TRBD1
clone size: -
J gene: TRBJ1-4
V gene: TRBV2

CDR3 DNA: TGTGCCAGCAAAGCGCGGGAGGCCGTTTGGTACCAAGAGACCCAGTACTTC
CDR3 protein: CASKAREAVWYQETQYF
D gene: TRBD2
clone size: -
J gene: TRBJ2-5
V gene: TRBV6-1

CDR3 DNA: TGCAGTGGTATGCCGACAGGGAACTACGAGCAGTACTTC
CDR3 protein: CSGMPTGNYEQYF
D gene: TRBD1
clone size: many
J gene: TRBJ2-7
V gene: TRBV20-1

CDR3 DNA: TGTGCCAGTAGCCGGGATCTAAGGGGTAGCGGTTACAATGAGCAGTTCTTC
CDR3 protein: CASSRDLRGSGYNEQFF
D gene: -
clone size: -
J gene: TRBJ2-1
V gene: TRBV19

CDR3 DNA: TGCGCCAGCAGCATTAGCGGGATCCAAGAGACCCAGTACTTC
CDR3 protein: CASSISGIQETQYF
D gene: TRBD2
clone size: -
J gene: TRBJ2-5
V gene: TRBV5-1

CDR3 DNA: TGTGCCAGCAGCGTAGAGGGTCGGGTCACAGATACGCAGTATTTT
CDR3 protein: CASSVEGRVTDTQYF
D gene: -
clone size: -
J gene: TRBJ2-3
V gene: TRBV9

CDR3 DNA: TGTGCCACCAGCAGAGACTCGGACATCAAGGTTGGAAACACCATATATTTT
CDR3 protein: CATSRDSDIKVGNTIYF
D gene: -
clone size: -
J gene: TRBJ1-3
V gene: TRBV15

CDR3 DNA: TGTGCCAGCAGCCCCCGAGTTGGAAATGAAAAACTGTTTTTT
CDR3 protein: CASSPRVGNEKLFF
D gene: -
clone size: many
J gene: TRBJ1-4
V gene: TRBV11-2

CDR3 DNA: TGTGCCAGCAATTTTAACAGGGTCTCACCCCTCCACTTT
CDR3 protein: CASNFNRVSPLHF
D gene: -
clone size: few
J gene: TRBJ1-6
V gene: TRBV2

CDR3 DNA: TGTGCCAGCAGCTTAGCAGGGCTCACAGATACGCAGTATTTT
CDR3 protein: CASSLAGLTDTQYF
D gene: -
clone size: many
J gene: TRBJ2-3
V gene: TRBV13

CDR3 DNA: TGTGCCAGCAGGTACCCCGTGGGGCAGAGCTCCTACAATGAGCAGTTCTTC
CDR3 protein: CASRYPVGQSSYNEQFF
D gene: -
clone size: few
J gene: TRBJ2-1
V gene: TRBV28

CDR3 DNA: TGTGCCAGCAGCCGGACATTTAATGGAGCCAAAAACATTCAGTACTTC
CDR3 protein: CASSRTFNGAKNIQYF
D gene: -
clone size: -
J gene: TRBJ2-4
V gene: TRBV6-1

CDR3 DNA: TGTGCCAGCAGCGTAGAGGGTCGGCACTCTGGAAACACCATATATTTT
CDR3 protein: CASSVEGRHSGNTIYF
D gene: -
clone size: few
J gene: TRBJ1-3
V gene: TRBV9

CDR3 DNA: TGTGCCAGCAGCGCCAGCGGAGCGGGAGGGCCCTCCTACGAGCAGTACTTC
CDR3 protein: CASSASGAGGPSYEQYF
D gene: TRBD2
clone size: many
J gene: TRBJ2-7
V gene: TRBV3-1

CDR3 DNA: TGCAGTGCGACCACGGGCGAGCTCAGCTCCTACAATGAGCAGTTCTTC
CDR3 protein: CSATTGELSSYNEQFF
D gene: -
clone size: -
J gene: TRBJ2-1
V gene: TRBV20-1

CDR3 DNA: TGCAGTGTTTCGGACAGGGGTGTCACTGAAGCTTTCTTT
CDR3 protein: CSVSDRGVTEAFF
D gene: TRBD1
clone size: -
J gene: TRBJ1-1
V gene: TRBV20-1

CDR3 DNA: TGTGCCAGCAGTTACCCCCGCGGGCGGCCTTACACCGGGGAGCTGTTTTTT
CDR3 protein: CASSYPRGRPYTGELFF
D gene: -
clone size: -
J gene: TRBJ2-2
V gene: TRBV6-5

CDR3 DNA: TGTGCCTGGAGTAGGGACAGGGGGTACGAGCAGTACTTC
CDR3 protein: CAWSRDRGYEQYF
D gene: TRBD1
clone size: many
J gene: TRBJ2-7
V gene: TRBV30

CDR3 DNA: TGTGCCAGCAGCCAAGACAAAGGCCTTACGCAGTGTTTT
CDR3 protein: CASSQDKGLTQCF
D gene: -
clone size: -
J gene: TRBJ2-3
V gene: TRBV3-1

CDR3 DNA: TGTGCCTGGAGTGTATCTGGGTATAGCAATCAGCCCCAGCATTTT
CDR3 protein: CAWSVSGYSNQPQHF
D gene: -
clone size: many
J gene: TRBJ1-5
V gene: TRBV30

CDR3 DNA: TGTGCCAGCAGGTGGGGACAGGGTAGAGTCATGAACACTGAAGCTTTCTTT
CDR3 protein: CASRWGQGRVMNTEAFF
D gene: TRBD1
clone size: many
J gene: TRBJ1-1
V gene: TRBV12-3/TRBV12-4

CDR3 DNA: TGTGCCAGCAGCGAACTACCGGACAGCATTCCCTACGAGCAGTACTTC
CDR3 protein: CASSELPDSIPYEQYF
D gene: -
clone size: -
J gene: TRBJ2-7
V gene: TRBV5-5

CDR3 DNA: TGTGCCAGCAGTGGGGGGGGCTTAGGCACTGAAGCTTTCTTT
CDR3 protein: CASSGGGLGTEAFF
D gene: -
clone size: many
J gene: TRBJ1-1
V gene: TRBV12-3/TRBV12-4

CDR3 DNA: TGTGCCAGCAGCCCGGACAGGGTGCGGGCTTTCTTT
CDR3 protein: CASSPDRVRAFF
D gene: TRBD1
clone size: -
J gene: TRBJ1-1
V gene: TRBV5-6

CDR3 DNA: TGTGCCAGCAGCCACTTGGGGGGAGCAGAGACCCAGTACTTC
CDR3 protein: CASSHLGGAETQYF
D gene: -
clone size: many
J gene: TRBJ2-5
V gene: TRBV5-5

CDR3 DNA: TGTGCCAGTAGTAGCGGGAGAGTTAAGGACAATGAGCAGTTCTTC
CDR3 protein: CASSSGRVKDNEQFF
D gene: TRBD2
clone size: few
J gene: TRBJ2-1
V gene: TRBV19

CDR3 DNA: TGTGCCAGCAGCTTGGGGCCGGGGCCTAGCTCCCCTAATGAGCAGTTCTTC
CDR3 protein: CASSLGPGPSSPNEQFF
D gene: -
clone size: -
J gene: TRBJ2-1
V gene: TRBV5-4

CDR3 DNA: TGCAGTGCTATAATTCCGGGGAATCAGCCCCAGCATTTT
CDR3 protein: CSAIIPGNQPQHF
D gene: -
clone size: many
J gene: TRBJ1-5
V gene: TRBV20-1

CDR3 DNA: TGCGCCAGCAGCACATACAGGGTTAAAAGTATTGTTGAGCAGTTCTTC
CDR3 protein: CASSTYRVKSIVEQFF
D gene: -
clone size: -
J gene: TRBJ2-1
V gene: TRBV5-1

CDR3 DNA: TGTGCCAGCAGCGCATCTAGCGGACGGACAGATACGCAGTATTTT
CDR3 protein: CASSASSGRTDTQYF
D gene: TRBD2
clone size: few
J gene: TRBJ2-3
V gene: TRBV7-3

CDR3 DNA: TGTGCCAGCAGTCCCAGGGGGTACGAGACCCAGTACTTC
CDR3 protein: CASSPRGYETQYF
D gene: TRBD1
clone size: -
J gene: TRBJ2-5
V gene: TRBV12-3/TRBV12-4

CDR3 DNA: TGCGCCAGCAGCCGCACACTAGCGGGAGCCTCCTACGAGCAGTACTTC
CDR3 protein: CASSRTLAGASYEQYF
D gene: TRBD2
clone size: -
J gene: TRBJ2-7
V gene: TRBV4-1

CDR3 DNA: TGTGCCAGCTCACCACGGGCAGGGGGCCCCGAGCAGTACTTC
CDR3 protein: CASSPRAGGPEQYF
D gene: TRBD1
clone size: many
J gene: TRBJ2-7
V gene: TRBV18